The rows below give T cell receptor beta chains drawn from one sample of a study of T cell repertoires in cytomegalovirus infection. TCRdb re-analysed the reads in MiXCR, keeping a single row per CDR3 protein. The sample has 300,000 to 400,000 distinct CDR3 sequences, over 7.5% seen once. The material sequenced was PBMCs. The source is a human donor in good health (CMV status not recorded). Some clones in this sample may be carry-over from other donors' samples. Each CDR3 is given with its conserved first and last residue. D genes are given only for firm matches. A clone size is listed for some rows: how often the clone was seen (once, few, many), or a class if it is expanded.

cdr3_aa cdr3_nt v_call d_call j_call clone_size
CASSHSDLPPSTDTQYF TGTGCCAGCAGCCATTCAGACTTACCACCTAGCACAGATACGCAGTATTTT TRBV3-1 - TRBJ2-3 -
CASRHAGTGESPLHF TGTGCCAGCAGACACGCGGGGACAGGGGAGTCACCCCTCCACTTT TRBV7-6 TRBD1 TRBJ1-6 few
CASSSDRGPQETQYF TGTGCCAGCAGCTCGGACAGGGGGCCTCAAGAGACCCAGTACTTC TRBV7-9 TRBD1 TRBJ2-5 many
CASSFADRTNYGYTF TGTGCCAGCAGCTTTGCGGACAGGACTAACTATGGCTACACCTTC TRBV7-4 TRBD1 TRBJ1-2 -
CASSTSGSNNEQFF TGCGCCAGCAGTACTAGCGGCAGTAACAATGAGCAGTTCTTC TRBV5-1 TRBD2 TRBJ2-1 few
CASSLAPSGGRGWEQYF TGTGCCAGCAGCTTAGCCCCTAGCGGGGGGCGCGGTTGGGAGCAGTACTTC TRBV11-2 TRBD2 TRBJ2-7 few
CASSRAGGEIIRDRGTYGYTF TGTGCCAGCAGCCGTGCAGGGGGAGAGATCATCCGGGACAGAGGAACCTATGGCTACACCTTC TRBV7-9 TRBD1 TRBJ1-2 few
CASSLTGGSFNEQYF TGTGCCAGCAGCTTAACGGGCGGGAGTTTCAACGAGCAGTACTTC TRBV7-8 TRBD2 TRBJ2-7 many
CASSVRRTSGALRGEQYF TGTGCCAGCAGTGTTCGCCGGACTAGCGGGGCACTTCGGGGCGAGCAGTACTTC TRBV6-1 TRBD2 TRBJ2-7 many
CASTSPGGRNTEAFF TGTGCCAGCACTTCCCCGGGAGGGAGGAACACTGAAGCTTTCTTT TRBV12-3/TRBV12-4 - TRBJ1-1 -
CASSLGAGNSGANVLTF TGTGCCAGCAGCTTAGGAGCGGGAAACTCTGGGGCCAACGTCCTGACTTTC TRBV7-2 TRBD2 TRBJ2-6 many
CASTSVGRLAFF TGTGCCAGCACTTCCGTAGGGCGATTAGCTTTCTTT TRBV28 - TRBJ1-1 few
CASSLVGSRGQETQYF TGTGCCAGCAGCTTAGTGGGAAGCCGCGGTCAAGAGACCCAGTACTTC TRBV7-2 - TRBJ2-5 many
CASSTKGGNQPQHF TGTGCCAGTAGTACAAAAGGCGGGAATCAGCCCCAGCATTTT TRBV19 - TRBJ1-5 many
CASGTGTKNIQYF TGTGCCAGCGGAACAGGAACCAAAAACATTCAGTACTTC TRBV28 - TRBJ2-4 -
CASSQEGETGVNTIYF TGCGCCAGCAGCCAAGAGGGGGAGACAGGGGTAAACACCATATATTTT TRBV4-1 TRBD1 TRBJ1-3 many
CASRPSGAQNTEAFF TGTGCCAGCAGACCATCGGGGGCGCAGAACACTGAAGCTTTCTTT TRBV28 - TRBJ1-1 many
CATSDTPPSSYNEQFF TGTGCCACCAGTGATACCCCGCCGAGCTCCTACAATGAGCAGTTCTTC TRBV24-1 - TRBJ2-1 few
CASGRLGQASNEQFF TGTGCCAGCGGACGACTGGGACAGGCGTCGAATGAGCAGTTCTTC TRBV7-9 TRBD1 TRBJ2-1 few
CASSSRLAGEPETQYF TGTGCCAGCAGTTCAAGACTAGCGGGGGAGCCAGAGACCCAGTACTTC TRBV6-6 TRBD2 TRBJ2-5 -
CASSERGWDTGELFF TGTGCCAGCAGTGAAAGGGGCTGGGACACCGGGGAGCTGTTTTTT TRBV25-1 - TRBJ2-2 -
CASSLPPSSGQGGNQPQHF TGTGCCAGCAGTTTACCCCCCTCTTCAGGACAGGGTGGGAATCAGCCCCAGCATTTT TRBV28 TRBD1 TRBJ1-5 many
CASSLTSGRGPDTQYF TGTGCCAGCAGCTTAACCAGCGGGCGAGGGCCAGATACGCAGTATTTT TRBV7-2 - TRBJ2-3 many
CASSRTGDPSYEQYF TGTGCCAGCAGCCGGACAGGGGATCCTTCCTACGAGCAGTACTTC TRBV7-9 TRBD1 TRBJ2-7 many
CASSTLGTVPYNEQFF TGTGCCAGCAGTACCTTAGGGACTGTTCCCTACAATGAGCAGTTCTTC TRBV12-3/TRBV12-4 - TRBJ2-1 many
CASSQEGQAREQFF TGCGCCAGCAGCCAAGAAGGGCAGGCCCGTGAGCAGTTCTTC TRBV4-3 - TRBJ2-1 many
CASGHGWASGNNEQFF TGTGCCAGCGGACACGGGTGGGCTAGCGGGAATAATGAGCAGTTCTTC TRBV28 TRBD2 TRBJ2-1 -
CASSLGITYEQYF TGTGCCAGCAGCTTGGGGATTACCTACGAGCAGTACTTC TRBV7-9 - TRBJ2-7 -
CASTTPSGSFEQFF TGTGCCAGCACTACACCGAGCGGGAGCTTTGAGCAGTTCTTC TRBV28 TRBD2 TRBJ2-1 -
CASRPGSSTDTQYF TGTGCCAGCAGGCCGGGGAGTAGCACAGATACGCAGTATTTT TRBV6-2/TRBV6-3 - TRBJ2-3 few
CASRQGLHEQFF TGTGCCAGCAGGCAGGGTTTGCATGAGCAGTTCTTC TRBV12-3/TRBV12-4 - TRBJ2-1 many
CASSLEGSSYEQYF TGTGCCAGCAGCTTAGAAGGGAGCTCCTACGAGCAGTACTTC TRBV7-2 - TRBJ2-7 many
CASSALRVGNTEAFF TGTGCCAGCAGCGCCCTCCGGGTTGGGAACACTGAAGCTTTCTTT TRBV7-9 - TRBJ1-1 many
CASRMDPSRAEQFF TGTGCCAGCAGGATGGACCCTTCTCGGGCTGAGCAGTTCTTC TRBV6-2/TRBV6-3 - TRBJ2-1 -
CASSGSSYNEQFF TGTGCCAGCAGCGGGAGTTCCTACAATGAGCAGTTCTTC TRBV7-9 - TRBJ2-1 many
CATSDLFSGFGDEQYF TGTGCCACCAGTGATTTGTTCTCAGGGTTTGGGGACGAGCAGTACTTC TRBV24-1 - TRBJ2-7 many
CASSPDPGGTYEQYF TGTGCCAGCAGCCCCGATCCAGGGGGAACCTACGAGCAGTACTTC TRBV7-3 TRBD1 TRBJ2-7 many